Below are 24 T cell receptor beta chains sequenced from a single sample in a study of identical twins. TCRdb reprocessed the 5' RACE reads with MiXCR, giving one entry per CDR3 protein. This sample has approximately 210,000 distinct CDR3 sequences; 6.5% occur once, and the top ten carry 14% to 15%. This sample also belongs to another study, concerning T cells expressing NK-cell markers.

The sequenced sample was CD8+ T cells sorted from blood. These receptor sequences come from a woman between 18 and 29 years old in good health.

This clonotype has just a few counts. The gene calls are TRBV5-1 and TRBJ2-2; D possibly uses TRBD1 or TRBD2 (6 bases each). Trimming stripped 4 bases from V and 3 bases from J, with 13 bases between. Looked up from germline, CDR1 is SGHRS and CDR2 is YFSETQ. This CDR3 region has 15 residues. The CDR3 reads CASSGGPIHTGELFF. Here the CDR3 DNA reads TGCGCCAGCAGCGGGGGGCCCATTCACACCGGGGAGCTGTTTTTT. Full variable domain (outside the CDR3, taken from reference TRBV5-1 and TRBJ2-2): KAGVTQTPRYLIKTRGQQVTLSCSPISGHRSVSWYQQTPGQGLQFLFEYFSETQRNKGNFPGRFSGRQFSNSRSEMNVSTLELGDSALYLCASSGGPIHTGELFFGEGSRLTVL.

V is TRBV9 and J is TRBJ2-1; D unresolved. The CDR3 loop spans 15 amino acids. The V and J ends lost 8 bases and 3 bases respectively, with 18 bases between them. Germline V lookup: CDR1 SGDLS, CDR2 YYNGEE. The CDR3 nucleotides are TGTGCCAGTCATCCGGCCTTCTCGGGCTACAATGAGCAGTTCTTC. Translated, it gives CASHPAFSGYNEQFF. Full variable domain (outside the CDR3, taken from reference TRBV9 and TRBJ2-1): DSGVTQTPKHLITATGQRVTLRCSPRSGDLSVYWYQQSLDQGLQFLIQYYNGEERAKGNILERFSAQQFPDLHSELNLSSLELGDSALYFCASHPAFSGYNEQFFGPGTRLTVL.

The chain recombines TRBV15 with TRBJ2-7, with a tentative D call TRBD1 (6 bases). The germline V gene has CDR1 LNHNV and CDR2 YYDKDF (reference sequence). The V and J ends lost 6 bases and 5 bases respectively, with 17 bases between them. The CDR3 covers 14 residues. The CDR3 nucleotides read TGTGCCACCAGGGCCGGGACAACGCAAGACGAGCAGTACTTC. Protein: CATRAGTTQDEQYF.

This clonotype was counted ten times or more. V and J are TRBV19 and TRBJ2-5, with D possibly matching TRBD2 (6 bases). The CDR3 sequence is 14 residues long. Trimming took 3 bases from V and 0 from J, leaving 8 bases between them. Germline V gene sequence: CDR1 LNHDA, CDR2 SQIVND (reference sequence). CDR3: CASSMRDDQETQYF. The CDR3 DNA follows: TGTGCCAGTAGTATGCGGGACGACCAAGAGACCCAGTACTTC.

The chain recombines TRBV11-2 with TRBJ2-5; D possibly corresponds to TRBD2 (6 bases). Deletions cut 1 base from V and 5 bases from J, with 14 bases between. CDR1 SGHAT and CDR2 FQNNGV come from the germline V gene. This CDR3 has 15 residues. CDR3 residues: CASSLVAEGGETQYF. CDR3 coding DNA: TGTGCCAGCAGCTTAGTGGCAGAAGGAGGGGAGACCCAGTACTTC.

There are many counts of this clonotype. The chain is built from TRBV12-3 or TRBV12-4 and TRBJ2-1; 7 positions match TRBD2. The J segment lost 7 bases and the V segment lost 5 bases, leaving 14 bases of the junction unmatched. The CDR3 is 16 amino acids. CDR3 amino acids: CASSRPSGGGLNEQFF. The CDR3 DNA is TGTGCCAGCAGTCGCCCATCCGGGGGAGGGCTTAATGAGCAGTTCTTC.

This clonotype has a handful of counts. The chain is built from TRBV5-5 and TRBJ2-7; D uncertain. This CDR3 comprises 18 residues. The V end was cut by 1 base, the J end by 0 bases, with 20 bases between. From germline, CDR1 is SGHKS and CDR2 YYEKEE (reference sequence). The CDR3 DNA is TGTGCCAGCAGCTTGTCGTTCTGGGCCGGCGGTCCCTCCTACGAGCAGTACTTC. Protein sequence: CASSLSFWAGGPSYEQYF. Full variable domain (rest looked up from reference TRBV5-5 and TRBJ2-7): DAGVTQSPTHLIKTRGQQVTLRCSPISGHKSVSWYQQVLGQGPQFIFQYYEKEERGRGNFPDRFSARQFPNYSSELNVNALLLGDSALYLCASSLSFWAGGPSYEQYFGPGTRLTVT.

This clonotype showed up just a few times. V usage is TRBV18 and J usage is TRBJ2-7; D might be TRBD1 or TRBD2, each matching 6 bases. Trimming cost V 2 bases and J 4 bases, with 15 bases left between them. This CDR3 spans 15 amino acids. CDR1 is KGHSH, CDR2 LQKENI, per germline. The CDR3 here is CASSPGTGAIYEQYF. In DNA form, the CDR3 reads TGTGCCAGCTCACCAGGTACGGGGGCCATATACGAGCAGTACTTC. Based on the CDR3 plus reference TRBV18 and TRBJ2-7, the full variable domain is NAGVMQNPRHLVRRRGQEARLRCSPMKGHSHVYWYRQLPEEGLKFMVYLQKENIIDESGMPKERFSAEFPKEGPSILRIQQVVRGDSAAYFCASSPGTGAIYEQYFGPGTRLTVT.

A note on this clonotype: This could be a read error, since a much larger clone is one nucleotide away. The J gene is TRBJ2-3, the V gene TRBV9; unclear D gene. Trimming left V 3 bases short and J 4 bases short, with 6 bases between. The CDR3 runs 12 residues. Germline V gene lookup returns CDR1 SGDLS and CDR2 YYNGEE. Here the CDR3 DNA reads TGTGCCAGCAGCGCGCGCCCAGATACGCAGTATTTT. It yields the protein CASSARPDTQYF.

This clonotype was recorded many times. The J gene is TRBJ2-3, the V gene TRBV9, with 8 bases lining up with TRBD2. V lost 4 bases, J lost 4 bases, and 5 bases stayed unmatched. The CDR3 covers 14 residues. Germline values: CDR1 SGDLS, CDR2 YYNGEE. The chain's CDR3 is CASSFSGEADTQYF. DNA for the CDR3: TGTGCCAGCAGCTTTAGCGGGGAGGCAGATACGCAGTATTTT.

This clonotype has a handful of counts. V gene TRBV13 combines with J gene TRBJ2-5, with unresolved D. The V end was cut by 4 bases, the J end by 4 bases, with 7 bases between. This CDR3 has 12 residues. The V gene's germline CDR1 is PRHDT and CDR2 FYEKMQ (reference sequence). CDR3 amino acids: CASSSTVETQYF. The DNA for the CDR3 is TGTGCCAGCAGCTCCACCGTAGAGACCCAGTACTTC. Looking up the rest from reference TRBV13 and TRBJ2-5 gives the full variable domain: AAGVIQSPRHLIKEKRETATLKCYPIPRHDTVYWYQQGPGQDPQFLISFYEKMQSDKGSIPDRFSAQQFSDYHSELNMSSLELGDSALYFCASSSTVETQYFGPGTRLLVL.

The chain couples TRBV20-1 to TRBJ1-2; D not resolved. Trimming took 0 bases from V and 5 from J, leaving 16 bases between them. Looked up from germline, CDR1 is DFQATT and CDR2 is SNEGSKA (reference sequence). CDR3 length: 15 amino acids. The CDR3 region is CSARDRGLGVYGYTF. In nucleotides, the CDR3 is TGCAGTGCTAGAGATAGAGGGCTGGGTGTATATGGCTACACCTTC.

This clonotype has a handful of counts. The chain carries TRBV9 and TRBJ1-2; TRBD1 is a possible D gene (5 bases). The germline V gene encodes CDR1 SGDLS and CDR2 YYNGEE. Trimming pared 6 bases from V and 7 bases from J, leaving 16 bases between. The CDR3 is made up of 13 amino acids. CDR3 amino acids: CASTEGRDSGYTF. The CDR3 region has the DNA TGTGCCAGCACCGAGGGGCGCGACTCTGGCTACACCTTC.

This clonotype was picked up a small number of times. The genes are TRBV2 and TRBJ2-1, with TRBD2 matching over 7 bases. V lost 7 bases, J lost 4 bases, and 4 bases stayed unmatched. This CDR3 is 13 amino acids long. The germline V gene has CDR1 SNHLY and CDR2 FYNNEI. The CDR3 loop reads CASKRELYNEQFF. The CDR3 region has the DNA TGTGCCAGCAAGCGGGAACTGTACAATGAGCAGTTCTTC.

V usage is TRBV12-3 or TRBV12-4 and J usage is TRBJ1-1; TRBD1 might be the D (6 bases). Trimming removed 6 bases from V and 7 bases from J, with 18 bases in between. The CDR3 length is 14 residues. The CDR3 sequence: CASRQLTRGIEAFF. CDR3 sequence (DNA): TGTGCCAGCAGACAACTCACCAGGGGCATTGAAGCTTTCTTT.

The J gene is TRBJ2-7, the V gene TRBV6-2 or TRBV6-3; D ambiguous. Germline-derived CDR1 and CDR2 are MNHEY and SVGEGT. The V gene lost 6 bases and the J gene lost 2 bases, with 14 bases spanning the gap. This CDR3 spans 14 amino acids. The CDR3 DNA follows: TGTGCCAGCAGAGAGACTCGCCTGACCTACGAGCAGTACTTC. Translation: CASRETRLTYEQYF.

This clonotype appeared many times. This chain joins TRBV6-5 and TRBJ2-3; no reliable D call. Looked up from germline, CDR1 is MNHEY and CDR2 is SVGAGI. The CDR3 is 14 amino acids. Trimming removed 2 bases from V and 2 bases from J, with 8 bases in between. CDR3 amino acids: CASSYGPPTDTQYF. CDR3 in DNA: TGTGCCAGCAGTTACGGTCCCCCCACAGATACGCAGTATTTT.

This clonotype was seen a few times. V and J are TRBV7-9 and TRBJ1-5; TRBD1 is a possible D gene (6 bases). Trimming took 1 base from V and 7 from J, leaving 11 bases between them. Germline-derived CDR1 and CDR2 are SEHNR and FQNEAQ (reference sequence). The CDR3 is 14 residues long. CDR3 sequence (DNA): TGTGCCAGCAGCTTAGGAGGGGGTTTGCAGCCCCAGCATTTT. Its translation: CASSLGGGLQPQHF.

This clonotype was counted at least ten times. V usage is TRBV6-1 and J usage is TRBJ2-2; 7 bases fit TRBD1. V shed 5 bases, J shed 7 bases, and the junction held 4 bases outside the gene matches. This CDR3 comprises 13 residues. Germline V CDR1 and CDR2: MNHNS, SASEGT. As DNA, the CDR3 is TGTGCCAGCAGTCGACAGGGCGGCGGGGAGCTGTTTTTT. Protein sequence: CASSRQGGGELFF.

V and J are TRBV12-3 or TRBV12-4 and TRBJ2-1, with D possibly matching TRBD2 (6 bases). The CDR3 sequence is 18 residues long. Trimming took off 7 bases at V and 7 bases at J, with 29 bases between the two ends. The CDR3 coding sequence is TGTGCCAGCACCCGGAGGGCCGTTTCCGTTTCGCCCCAGAATGAGCAGTTCTTC. Translated: CASTRRAVSVSPQNEQFF.

This clonotype has only a few counts. The chain links TRBV7-9 to TRBJ2-6, with TRBD1 matching over 11 bases. The germline gives CDR1 SEHNR, CDR2 FQNEAQ (reference sequence). V trimming: 5 bases; J trimming: 2 bases; junction bases outside the gene matches: 2. The CDR3 covers 16 residues. CDR3 loop: CASSGTGGPGANVLTF. CDR3 nucleotides: TGTGCCAGCAGCGGGACAGGGGGACCTGGGGCCAACGTCCTGACTTTC.

The chain combines TRBV9 with TRBJ2-7; D is possibly TRBD2 (5 bases). The CDR3 sequence is 16 residues long. Looked up from germline, CDR1 is SGDLS and CDR2 is YYNGEE. Trimming left V 4 bases short and J 0 bases short, with 17 bases between. CDR3 coding DNA: TGTGCCAGCAGCACGGGGTCGGGCACAAGCTCCTACGAGCAGTACTTC. This encodes CASSTGSGTSSYEQYF.

This clonotype was seen only a few times. This chain connects TRBV19 to TRBJ1-5; D unclear. CDR3 length: 14 residues. Trimming removed 5 bases from V and 3 bases from J, with 11 bases in between. CDR1 and CDR2 from the germline V gene are LNHDA and SQIVND (reference sequence). The CDR3 loop reads CASSPTLHNQPQHF. The DNA for the CDR3 is TGTGCCAGTAGTCCCACCCTCCACAATCAGCCCCAGCATTTT.

A note on this clonotype: This could be a read error, since a much larger clone is one nucleotide away. The rearrangement joins TRBV20-1 to TRBJ2-3; 12 bases align to TRBD2. The germline gives CDR1 DFQATT, CDR2 SNEGSKA (reference sequence). There are 16 residues in the CDR3. The CDR3 nucleotides are TGCTGTGCTAGAGATCTAGCGGGAGGGGACACAGATACGCAGTATTTT. Protein sequence: CCARDLAGGDTDTQYF.